This T cell receptor beta chain was sequenced during a study of blood T cell repertoires in COVID-19. Turning to the study itself: From the United States, Italy and Spain came samples of acute and convalescent COVID-19. Sample material is recorded as cDNA or gDNA derived from T cells, B-cell-depleted T cells, or PBMCs.

Deletions cut 3 bases from V and 1 base from J, with 3 bases between. Per the germline V gene, CDR1 is SNHLY and CDR2 is FYNNEI. The CDR3 has 12 residues. Per the original methods: Amplification of reference gene primers was used by the study to estimate nucleated cell counts. The assay was immunoSEQ multiplex PCR, and TCRdb's table has in-frame clones only and misses some. The V and J calls and the clone size are those of that table, but D and trimming were determined from the DNA. The repertoire holds some 98,000 clones, with approximately 82% as singletons. This chain links TRBV2 with TRBJ2-5; no clear D. The clonotype originates from a man in his 70s with active or convalescent COVID-19. The sample was peripheral blood. In DNA, the CDR3 is TGTGCCAGCAGTGACCTCCAAGAGACCCAGTACTTC. Its translation: CASSDLQETQYF. Variable domain in full (rest from reference TRBV2 and TRBJ2-5): EPEVTQTPSHQVTQMGQEVILRCVPISNHLYFYWYRQILGQKVEFLVSFYNNEISEKSEIFDDQFSVERPDGSNFTLKIRSTKLEDSAMYFCASSDLQETQYFGPGTRLLVL.